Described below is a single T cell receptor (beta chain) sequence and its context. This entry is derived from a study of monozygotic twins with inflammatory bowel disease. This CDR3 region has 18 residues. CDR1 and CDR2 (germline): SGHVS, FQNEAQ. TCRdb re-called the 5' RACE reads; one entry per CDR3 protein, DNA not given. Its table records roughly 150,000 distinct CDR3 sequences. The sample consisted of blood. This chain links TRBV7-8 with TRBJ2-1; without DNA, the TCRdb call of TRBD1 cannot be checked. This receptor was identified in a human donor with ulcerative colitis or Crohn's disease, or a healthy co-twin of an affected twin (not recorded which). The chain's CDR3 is CASSSGTAVASSYNEQFF.